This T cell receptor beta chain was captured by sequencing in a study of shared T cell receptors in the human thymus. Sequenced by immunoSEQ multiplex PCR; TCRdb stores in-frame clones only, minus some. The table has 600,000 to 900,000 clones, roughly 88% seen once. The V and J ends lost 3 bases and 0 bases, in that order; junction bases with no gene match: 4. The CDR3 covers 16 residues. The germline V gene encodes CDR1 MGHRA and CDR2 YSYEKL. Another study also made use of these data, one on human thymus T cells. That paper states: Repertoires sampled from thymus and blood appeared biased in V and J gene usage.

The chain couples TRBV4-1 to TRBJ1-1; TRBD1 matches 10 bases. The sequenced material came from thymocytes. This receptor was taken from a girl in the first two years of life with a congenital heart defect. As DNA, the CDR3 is TGCGCCAGCAGCCAGATGGACAGGGGGTTGAACACTGAAGCTTTCTTT. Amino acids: CASSQMDRGLNTEAFF.